This T cell receptor (beta chain) was captured in a study of cytomegalovirus exposure and HLA in healthy donors. V dropped 4 bases and J dropped 5; count of bases not matched to a gene: 21. The germline gives CDR1 KGHSH, CDR2 LQKENI. This CDR3 spans 19 amino acids. PCR amplification relied on 60 Vbeta primers (plus 13 Jbeta primers). Method: immunoSEQ multiplex PCR; TCRdb's copy keeps in-frame clones and lacks some. Its table lists roughly 60,000 clones. Sequenced input: PBMCs. The chain employs TRBV18 and TRBJ2-3; 7 bases are shared with TRBD2. This clonotype was sampled from a woman aged 18-29 years in good health and CMV-seronegative. Written as DNA, the CDR3 is TGTGCCAGCTCACTGATAAAGATCCTCCAGGGAGGCGGGGGAGATACGCAGTATTTT. Protein: CASSLIKILQGGGGDTQYF.